The TCR beta chain under discussion was sequenced for a study of blood T cell repertoires in COVID-19. Study-level information: COVID-19 samples from acute and convalescent phases originated in the United States, Italy and Spain. Nucleic acid was either cDNA or gDNA, and it came from T cells, B-cell-depleted T cells, or PBMCs.

The cohort comprised adults aged roughly 18 to 90 years residing in approximately 25 US areas. The CDR3 has 17 amino acids. Original handling: From reference gene primer amplification, estimates of nucleated cell counts were derived. The repertoire was sequenced with immunoSEQ multiplex PCR; TCRdb's copy has only in-frame clones and lacks some. V and J calls and clone size are copied from that table; D and trimming were computed from the DNA. This sample has 150,000 to 200,000 clones, with more than 80% found just once. The TCR originated in a man aged 40-50 years who had recovered from COVID-19. The sequenced sample was PBMCs or T cells enriched from blood (not recorded which). The chain employs TRBV21-1 and TRBJ1-5; the listed D gene, TRBD1, was not tested against the DNA. TRBV21-1 is classified as a pseudogene. In DNA, the CDR3 is TGTGCCAGCAGCAAAGATCGGGCAGGGGAGTACAATCAGCCCCAGCATTTT. This gives the protein CASSKDRAGEYNQPQHF.